The 29 T cell receptor beta chains in this list originate from one sample, sequenced in a study of blood T cell repertoires in COVID-19. Sequencing was performed with immunoSEQ multiplex PCR; in TCRdb, only in-frame clones are kept and a portion is missing. The sample has about 98,000 clones, roughly 82% seen once. The sample taken for sequencing was peripheral blood. The receptors originated from a human donor in a cohort sampled during active COVID-19.

The rearrangement links TRBV4-3 to TRBJ1-1; D call uncertain. The germline CDR1 and CDR2 sequences are LGHNA and YSLEER. V lost 1 base and J lost 4, with 7 bases in between. The length of the CDR3 is 13 residues. The CDR3 protein is CASSQVWLTEAFF. As DNA, the CDR3 is TGCGCCAGCAGCCAAGTTTGGCTCACTGAAGCTTTCTTT.

The chain links TRBV2 to TRBJ1-6, with D tentatively TRBD1 (5 bases). Trimming pared 3 bases from V and 10 bases from J, leaving 16 bases between. The CDR3 consists of 15 residues. From germline, CDR1 is SNHLY and CDR2 FYNNEI. The chain's CDR3 is CASSDNGGKVSPLHF. CDR3 DNA: TGTGCCAGCAGTGACAACGGGGGGAAGGTATCACCCCTCCACTTT.

The CDR3 DNA reads TGTGCCAGCAGTGAGGGACAGGGGGCCTTTGGAGAGACCCAGTACTTC. The encoded protein is CASSEGQGAFGETQYF. The chain recombines TRBV2 with TRBJ2-5, with 12 bases that match TRBD1. Germline lookup yields CDR1 SNHLY and CDR2 FYNNEI. CDR3 length: 16 amino acids. Unmatched junction bases numbered 6, after V lost 3 bases and J lost 4 bases.

The V call is TRBV6-5, the J call TRBJ1-2, with a possible D match to TRBD1 (5 bases). The CDR3 loop spans 12 amino acids. From germline, CDR1 is MNHEY and CDR2 SVGAGI. The ends were cut back, 10 bases at V and 7 bases at J, with 16 bases in the middle. The CDR3 reads CATGHQDSGYTF. Written as DNA, the CDR3 is TGTGCCACCGGACACCAGGATAGTGGCTACACCTTC.

V is TRBV7-9 and J is TRBJ2-5; 8 nucleotides match TRBD1. Looked up from germline, CDR1 is SEHNR and CDR2 is FQNEAQ (reference sequence). V shed 3 bases, J shed 2 bases, and the junction held 2 bases outside the gene matches. CDR3 length equals 14 residues. The CDR3 region has the DNA TGTGCCAGCAGCTTCGGGACAGGTCAAGAGACCCAGTACTTC. This gives the protein CASSFGTGQETQYF.

Only one count was recorded for this clone. The chain links TRBV4-2 to TRBJ1-1; 8 bases map to TRBD1. Trimming took 5 bases from V and 5 from J; bases not matched to a gene: 7. Germline V lookup: CDR1 LGHNA, CDR2 YNFKEQ. This CDR3 comprises 14 residues. As DNA, the CDR3 is TGTGCCAGCAGCGCGCAGGGGGCCGGGACTGAAGCTTTCTTT. Its protein product is CASSAQGAGTEAFF.

The V gene is TRBV5-5, the J gene TRBJ2-2; 7 nucleotides align to TRBD2. Germline V gene lookup returns CDR1 SGHKS and CDR2 YYEKEE (reference sequence). This CDR3 region has 15 residues. J lost 5 bases, V lost 2 bases, and 6 bases had no gene match. CDR3 in amino acids: CASSLDERGTGELFF. CDR3 coding DNA: TGTGCCAGCAGCTTAGACGAGCGGGGAACCGGGGAGCTGTTTTTT.

The chain links TRBV7-3 to TRBJ2-7; 7 bases are a match to TRBD1. The V segment lost 1 base and the J segment 2 bases; nucleotides outside the gene matches: 2. This CDR3 spans 14 amino acids. CDR1 is SGHTA, CDR2 FQGTGA, per germline. CDR3 coding DNA: TGTGCCAGCAGCTTAAGGGGACAGCCCTACGAGCAGTACTTC. Translated: CASSLRGQPYEQYF.

The rearrangement links TRBV19 to TRBJ2-7, with TRBD1 matching 12 bases. The germline CDR1 and CDR2 sequences are LNHDA and SQIVND (reference sequence). The CDR3 loop spans 14 amino acids. V lost 6 bases, J lost 5 bases, and 5 bases stayed unmatched. In DNA, the CDR3 is TGTGCCAGTAGCCACGGGACAGGGGGCCACGAGCAGTACTTC. Amino acids: CASSHGTGGHEQYF.

The chain carries TRBV7-2 and TRBJ1-1; possible D gene TRBD1, 5 bases. The germline V gene has CDR1 SGHTA and CDR2 FQGNSA. V shed 1 base and J shed 0 bases, with 9 bases lying between them. The CDR3 runs 15 residues. The CDR3 loop is CASSLGGALNTEAFF. The CDR3 DNA follows: TGTGCCAGCAGCTTAGGTGGGGCTTTGAACACTGAAGCTTTCTTT.

V gene TRBV27 combines with J gene TRBJ1-3; TRBD1 aligns across 7 bases. Trimming cost V 5 bases and J 7 bases; bases outside gene matches: 8. The length of the CDR3 is 14 residues. In germline, CDR1 is MNHEY, CDR2 SMNVEV (reference sequence). The CDR3 protein is CASSPTGMGNTIYF. The CDR3 bases are TGTGCCAGCAGTCCGACAGGGATGGGGAACACCATATATTTT.

This clone was seen just once. The chain combines TRBV12-3 or TRBV12-4 with TRBJ2-3; D is perhaps TRBD2 (5 bases). CDR3 length: 13 amino acids. V gave up 8 bases and J gave up 2 bases, with 11 bases separating them. The CDR3: CASGSINTDTQYF. The DNA of the CDR3 is TGTGCCAGCGGGAGCATTAACACAGATACGCAGTATTTT.

J is TRBJ2-5 and V is TRBV5-8, with 13 bases lining up with TRBD2. Trimming removed 4 bases from V and 4 bases from J; junction bases left unmatched: 10. This CDR3 spans 17 amino acids. Germline V gene data show CDR1 as SGHTS and CDR2 as YDEGEE. The CDR3 region has the DNA TGTGCCAGCAGCCAAGGACTAGCGGGGGTAAAGAGAGAGACCCAGTACTTC. Protein product: CASSQGLAGVKRETQYF.

V and J are TRBV12-5 and TRBJ2-5; TRBD1 matches at 9 bases. Trimming cost V 6 bases and J 5 bases; bases outside gene matches: 4. Germline loops: CDR1 LGHNT, CDR2 FRNRAP. This CDR3 has 13 amino acids. The CDR3 DNA follows: TGTGCTAGTGGGGGACAGGGTGAGGAGACCCAGTACTTC. Translating gives CASGGQGEETQYF.

The chain employs TRBV3-1 (or the pseudogene TRBV3-2) and TRBJ2-7; perhaps TRBD1 as D (5 bases). With 8 bases removed from V and 1 base from J, the gap between germline ends came to 18 bases. From germline, CDR1 is LGHDT and CDR2 YNNKEL (reference sequence). This CDR3 is 15 amino acids long. Here the CDR3 reads CASQDSSYMSYEQYF. DNA of the CDR3: TGTGCCAGCCAAGACAGCTCCTATATGTCCTACGAGCAGTACTTC.

The V call is TRBV7-9, the J call TRBJ1-1; D may be TRBD1 (6 bases). V lost 2 bases and J 5 bases, leaving 15 bases between the germline ends. CDR1 is SEHNR, CDR2 FQNEAQ, per germline (reference sequence). The CDR3 is 15 amino acids. The CDR3 DNA reads as TGTGCCAGCAGCTTATTCGCAGGGGTTGGTACTGAAGCTTTCTTT. Translated: CASSLFAGVGTEAFF.

The table lists this clone with a count of one. V gene TRBV3-1 (or the pseudogene TRBV3-2) combines with J gene TRBJ2-7; 7 bases are shared with TRBD2. Germline values: CDR1 LGHDT, CDR2 YNNKEL (reference sequence). V shed 3 bases, J shed 0 bases, and the junction held 8 bases outside the gene matches. CDR3 length equals 16 residues. CDR3 nucleotides: TGTGCCAGCAGCCAGGCCCGGAGCGGGGACTCCTACGAGCAGTACTTC. Its translation is CASSQARSGDSYEQYF.

The rearrangement links TRBV5-1 to TRBJ2-6, with D possibly being TRBD1 (6 bases). The CDR3 covers 18 residues. Trimming cost V 4 bases and J 1 base, with 18 bases left between them. CDR1 and CDR2 (germline): SGHRS, YFSETQ. The CDR3 sequence is CASSGTGTFSSGANVLTF. CDR3 nucleotide sequence: TGCGCCAGCAGCGGAACCGGGACATTTTCATCTGGGGCCAACGTCCTGACTTTC. Using reference TRBV5-1 and TRBJ2-6 for the parts outside the CDR3, the full variable domain is KAGVTQTPRYLIKTRGQQVTLSCSPISGHRSVSWYQQTPGQGLQFLFEYFSETQRNKGNFPGRFSGRQFSNSRSEMNVSTLELGDSALYLCASSGTGTFSSGANVLTFGAGSRLTVL.

This clone was recorded only once. J is TRBJ2-1 and V is TRBV7-6; D not resolved. The CDR3 runs to 17 residues. The V gene's germline CDR1 is SGHVS and CDR2 FNYEAQ. Trimming removed 4 bases at V and 5 bases at J, with 21 bases between. DNA for the CDR3: TGTGCCAGCAGCTCCCTGTTGAATCCAGCGCCTGACAATGAGCAGTTCTTC. Amino acids: CASSSLLNPAPDNEQFF.

The chain combines TRBV7-2 with TRBJ1-1; D gene uncertain. The CDR3 has 13 residues. Trimming pared 3 bases from V and 8 bases from J, leaving 13 bases between. Germline V gives CDR1 SGHTA, CDR2 FQGNSA. The CDR3 DNA reads TGTGCCAGCAGCTTTTCCCCCCCCCAAGAAGCTTTCTTT. Translated: CASSFSPPQEAFF. The full variable domain, rest sourced from reference TRBV7-2 and TRBJ1-1, is GAGVSQSPSNKVTEKGKDVELRCDPISGHTALYWYRQSLGQGLEFLIYFQGNSAPDKSGLPSDRFSAERTGGSVSTLTIQRTQQEDSAVYLCASSFSPPQEAFFGQGTRLTVV.

The J gene is TRBJ1-1, the V gene TRBV7-2, with D unresolved. CDR3 length: 14 amino acids. Germline loops: CDR1 SGHTA, CDR2 FQGNSA. Trimming pared 2 bases from V and 3 bases from J, leaving 10 bases between. CDR3 sequence reads: CASSLNRRYTEAFF. CDR3 nucleotides: TGTGCCAGCAGCTTAAACAGAAGGTACACTGAAGCTTTCTTT.

This clone is a singleton in its sample. The chain couples TRBV5-5 to TRBJ1-1; 8 nucleotides match TRBD1. The ends lost 3 bases at V and 3 bases at J; junction bases unmatched: 13. CDR3 length: 17 amino acids. Looked up from germline, CDR1 is SGHKS and CDR2 is YYEKEE (reference sequence). The CDR3 loop reads CASSSPGQDRWDTEAFF. The CDR3 DNA follows: TGTGCCAGCAGCTCTCCGGGACAGGATAGGTGGGACACTGAAGCTTTCTTT. Supplemented by reference TRBV5-5 and TRBJ1-1, the full variable domain reads DAGVTQSPTHLIKTRGQQVTLRCSPISGHKSVSWYQQVLGQGPQFIFQYYEKEERGRGNFPDRFSARQFPNYSSELNVNALLLGDSALYLCASSSPGQDRWDTEAFFGQGTRLTVV.

J is TRBJ2-1 and V is TRBV9; 8 bases align to TRBD2. This CDR3 has 16 residues. J was trimmed by 12 bases and V by 3 bases; bases with no gene match: 17. Germline V lookup: CDR1 SGDLS, CDR2 YYNGEE. CDR3 amino acids: CASSGGSAGAPLGQFF. The CDR3 nucleotides read TGTGCCAGCAGCGGCGGGTCAGCGGGGGCCCCTTTAGGGCAGTTCTTC.

This clone was seen a few times. The gene calls are TRBV6-2 or TRBV6-3 and TRBJ1-5; 12 bases are shared with TRBD1. CDR1 and CDR2 (germline): MNHEY, SVGEGT. V shed 6 bases, J shed 1 base, and the junction held 4 bases outside the gene matches. CDR3 length: 16 residues. The CDR3 spells CASSGTGGASNQPQHF. CDR3 sequence (DNA): TGTGCCAGCAGCGGGACAGGGGGCGCGAGCAATCAGCCCCAGCATTTT.

The chain couples TRBV5-1 to TRBJ1-6; weak D call: TRBD1 (6 bases). This CDR3 has 15 amino acids. Trimming pared 0 bases from V and 8 bases from J, leaving 12 bases between. In germline, CDR1 is SGHRS, CDR2 YFSETQ. The CDR3 DNA is TGCGCCAGCAGCTTGGTAGGGACAAAGGATTCACCCCTCCACTTT. It codes for CASSLVGTKDSPLHF.

In this sample, this clone turned up a few times. The chain combines TRBV10-1 with TRBJ2-7; a possible D gene is TRBD2 (5 bases). The CDR3 is 12 amino acids. Trimming stripped 1 base from V and 7 bases from J, with 8 bases between. Germline V gene sequence: CDR1 WNHNN, CDR2 SYGVQD (reference sequence). In nucleotides, the CDR3 is TGCGCCAGCAGTGAGTGGACGGGGGAGCAGTACTTC. Translation: CASSEWTGEQYF.

This sequence joins TRBV5-5 and TRBJ1-1; D might be TRBD1 (6 bases). The V end lost 3 bases, the J end lost 8 bases, and 14 bases lay between the germline ends. The germline V gene has CDR1 SGHKS and CDR2 YYEKEE (reference sequence). CDR3 size: 13 residues. CDR3 sequence: CASSSVPTGEAFF. In nucleotides, the CDR3 is TGTGCCAGCAGCTCAGTACCCACAGGGGAAGCTTTCTTT. Based on the CDR3 plus reference TRBV5-5 and TRBJ1-1, the full variable domain is DAGVTQSPTHLIKTRGQQVTLRCSPISGHKSVSWYQQVLGQGPQFIFQYYEKEERGRGNFPDRFSARQFPNYSSELNVNALLLGDSALYLCASSSVPTGEAFFGQGTRLTVV.

This sequence joins TRBV3-1 (or the pseudogene TRBV3-2) and TRBJ2-7; D is perhaps TRBD1 (7 bases). The V gene's germline CDR1 is LGHDT and CDR2 YNNKEL (reference sequence). The CDR3 is made up of 14 amino acids. V was clipped by 4 bases and J by 2 bases, with 12 bases between them. CDR3 DNA: TGTGCCAGCAGCCGGGGGGACAGACCCTACGAGCAGTACTTC. Translating gives CASSRGDRPYEQYF.

The CDR3 DNA is TGTGCCAGCACCTGGCGGGGGGGGCCTAGCACAGATACGCAGTATTTT. This codes for CASTWRGGPSTDTQYF. V is TRBV27 and J is TRBJ2-3; 9 bases fit TRBD2. The CDR3 runs 16 residues. Trimming at V came to 7 bases and at J to 0 bases, leaving 8 bases not matched to a gene. The germline CDR1 and CDR2 sequences are MNHEY and SMNVEV (reference sequence).